This entry features one T cell receptor (beta chain) sequence. In each case, RNA was isolated and then reverse transcribed into cDNA as the sequencing template. TCRdb's table, derived via immunoSEQ multiplex PCR, lists solely in-frame clones and lacks some. The sample shows fewer than 150,000 clones, 82% of them seen only once. The sample belongs to a study of CD8+ T cells in alopecia areata. As for treatment: oral pan-JAK inhibitor, 5-10 mg twice daily. Germline CDR1 is PRHDT and CDR2 is FYEKMQ (reference sequence). V lost 4 bases to trimming and J lost 4 bases, with 13 bases between them. The CDR3 sequence is 14 residues long.

The chain links TRBV13 to TRBJ1-2; the D gene is possibly TRBD1 (5 bases). Here the sequenced sample was CD8+ T cells sorted from blood, taken at week 4, from a patient treated with tofacitinib. This receptor was obtained from a human donor with alopecia areata. In DNA, the CDR3 is TGTGCCAGCAGCTCGGGACGGAGAAGCTATGGCTACACCTTC. Its translation is CASSSGRRSYGYTF. Variable domain in full (rest from reference TRBV13 and TRBJ1-2): AAGVIQSPRHLIKEKRETATLKCYPIPRHDTVYWYQQGPGQDPQFLISFYEKMQSDKGSIPDRFSAQQFSDYHSELNMSSLELGDSALYFCASSSGRRSYGYTFGSGTRLTVV.